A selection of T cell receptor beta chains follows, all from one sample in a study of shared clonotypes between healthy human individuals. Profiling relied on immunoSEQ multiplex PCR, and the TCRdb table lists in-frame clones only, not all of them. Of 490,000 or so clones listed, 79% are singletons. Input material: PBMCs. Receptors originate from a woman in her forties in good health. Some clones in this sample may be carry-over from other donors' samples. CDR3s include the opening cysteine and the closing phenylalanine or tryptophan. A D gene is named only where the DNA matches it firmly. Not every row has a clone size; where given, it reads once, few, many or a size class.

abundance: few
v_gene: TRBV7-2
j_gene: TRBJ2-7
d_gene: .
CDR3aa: CASSLSTGAYEQYF
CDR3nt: TGTGCCAGCAGCCTATCGACCGGGGCCTACGAGCAGTACTTC

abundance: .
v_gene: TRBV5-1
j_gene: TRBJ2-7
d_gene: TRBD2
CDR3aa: CASTTGTSLAYEQYF
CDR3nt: TGCGCCAGCACTACCGGGACTAGTTTAGCCTACGAGCAGTACTTC

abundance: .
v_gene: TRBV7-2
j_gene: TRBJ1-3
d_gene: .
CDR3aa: CASSSISDSSGNTIYF
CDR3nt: TGTGCCAGCAGCTCAATCTCGGACAGCTCTGGAAACACCATATATTTT

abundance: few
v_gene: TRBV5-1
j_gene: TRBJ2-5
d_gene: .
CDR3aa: CASSLEMVGTQYF
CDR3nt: TGCGCCAGCAGTCTCGAGATGGTAGGGACCCAGTACTTC

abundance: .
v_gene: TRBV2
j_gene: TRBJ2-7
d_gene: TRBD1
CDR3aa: CATKDRGALGEQYF
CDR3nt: TGTGCCACCAAAGACAGGGGCGCTTTAGGCGAGCAGTACTTC

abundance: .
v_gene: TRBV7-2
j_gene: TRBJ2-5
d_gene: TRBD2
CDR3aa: CASSLVSGRAFVTQYF
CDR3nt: TGTGCCAGCAGCTTAGTTAGCGGGAGGGCCTTTGTGACCCAGTACTTC

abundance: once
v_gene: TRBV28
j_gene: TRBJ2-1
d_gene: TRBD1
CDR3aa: CASSLSAGGALNEQFF
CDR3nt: TGTGCCAGCAGTTTATCTGCAGGGGGCGCGTTGAATGAGCAGTTCTTC

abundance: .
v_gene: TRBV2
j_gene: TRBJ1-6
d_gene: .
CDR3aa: CASGDSSYNSPLHF
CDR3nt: TGTGCCAGCGGAGACAGCTCCTATAATTCACCCCTCCACTTT

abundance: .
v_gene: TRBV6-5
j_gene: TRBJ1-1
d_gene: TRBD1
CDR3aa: CASDRGTEAFF
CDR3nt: TGTGCCAGCGACAGGGGCACTGAAGCTTTCTTT

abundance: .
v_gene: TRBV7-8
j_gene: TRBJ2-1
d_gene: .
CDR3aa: CASSLARFGSSWNEQFF
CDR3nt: TGTGCCAGCAGCTTAGCGCGTTTCGGGAGCTCATGGAATGAGCAGTTCTTC

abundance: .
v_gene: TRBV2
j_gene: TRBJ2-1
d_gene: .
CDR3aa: CASRQGGLYNEQFF
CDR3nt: TGTGCCAGCAGGCAAGGCGGTCTCTACAATGAGCAGTTCTTC

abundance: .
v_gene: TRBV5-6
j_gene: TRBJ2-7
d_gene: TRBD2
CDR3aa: CASSVLAGDEQYF
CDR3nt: TGTGCCAGCAGCGTCCTAGCGGGAGACGAGCAGTACTTC

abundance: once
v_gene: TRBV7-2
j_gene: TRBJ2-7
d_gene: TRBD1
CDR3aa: CASSPQGGLYEQYF
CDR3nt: TGTGCCAGCAGCCCACAGGGGGGACTGTACGAGCAGTACTTC

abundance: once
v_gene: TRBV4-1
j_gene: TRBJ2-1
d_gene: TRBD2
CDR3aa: CASSQVGSGRPQFF
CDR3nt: TGCGCCAGCAGCCAAGTCGGTAGCGGGAGGCCTCAGTTCTTC

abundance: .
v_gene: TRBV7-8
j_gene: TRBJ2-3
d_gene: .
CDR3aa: CASSLQARPTDTQYF
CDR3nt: TGTGCCAGCAGCTTACAAGCTCGACCCACAGATACGCAGTATTTT

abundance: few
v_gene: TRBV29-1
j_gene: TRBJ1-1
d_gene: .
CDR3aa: CSLTAGGNTEAFF
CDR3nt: TGCAGCCTAACGGCGGGAGGGAACACTGAAGCTTTCTTT

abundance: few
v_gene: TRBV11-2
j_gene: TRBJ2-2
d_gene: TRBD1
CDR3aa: CASSRTGDGGTGELFF
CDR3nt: TGTGCCAGCAGCCGGACAGGGGATGGGGGCACCGGGGAGCTGTTTTTT

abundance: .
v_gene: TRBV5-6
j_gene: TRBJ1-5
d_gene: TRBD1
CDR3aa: CASTVWGQRTQPQHF
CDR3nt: TGTGCCAGCACCGTCTGGGGACAGCGGACTCAGCCCCAGCATTTT